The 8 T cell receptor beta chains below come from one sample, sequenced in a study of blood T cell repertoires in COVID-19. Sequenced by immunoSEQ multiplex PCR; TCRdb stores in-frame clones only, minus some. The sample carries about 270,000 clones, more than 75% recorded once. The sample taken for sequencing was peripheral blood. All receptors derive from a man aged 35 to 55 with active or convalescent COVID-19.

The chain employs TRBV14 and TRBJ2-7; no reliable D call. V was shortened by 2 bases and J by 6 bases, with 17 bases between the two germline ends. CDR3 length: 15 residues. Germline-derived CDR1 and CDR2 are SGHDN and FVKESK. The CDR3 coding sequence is TGTGCCAGCAGCCAATGGGCGAACAGTCGAAGCGAGCAGTACTTC. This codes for CASSQWANSRSEQYF.

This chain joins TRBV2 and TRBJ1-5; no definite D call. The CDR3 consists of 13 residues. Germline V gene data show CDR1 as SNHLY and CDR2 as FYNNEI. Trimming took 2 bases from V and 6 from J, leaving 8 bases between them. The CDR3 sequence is CASSEQDLQPQHF. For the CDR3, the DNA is TGTGCCAGCAGTGAACAGGATCTTCAGCCCCAGCATTTT.

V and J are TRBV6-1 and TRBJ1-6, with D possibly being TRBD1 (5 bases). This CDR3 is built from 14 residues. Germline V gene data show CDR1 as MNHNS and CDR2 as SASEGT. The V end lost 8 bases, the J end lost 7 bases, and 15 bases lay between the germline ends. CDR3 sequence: CASAGGRVNSPLHF. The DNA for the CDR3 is TGTGCCAGCGCCGGGGGACGGGTAAATTCACCCCTCCACTTT.

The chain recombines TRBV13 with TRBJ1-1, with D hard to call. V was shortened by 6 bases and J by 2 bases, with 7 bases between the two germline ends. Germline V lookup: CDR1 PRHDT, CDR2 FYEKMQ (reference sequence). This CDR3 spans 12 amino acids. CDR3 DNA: TGTGCCAGCAGAACAGCTAACACTGAAGCTTTCTTT. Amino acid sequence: CASRTANTEAFF.

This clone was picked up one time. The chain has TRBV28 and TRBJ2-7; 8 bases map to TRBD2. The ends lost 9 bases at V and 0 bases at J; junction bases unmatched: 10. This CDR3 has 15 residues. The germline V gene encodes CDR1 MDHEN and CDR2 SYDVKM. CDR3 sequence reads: CASQEAGGISYEQYF. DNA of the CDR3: TGTGCCAGTCAGGAGGCGGGGGGCATCTCCTACGAGCAGTACTTC. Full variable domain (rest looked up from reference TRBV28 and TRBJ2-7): DVKVTQSSRYLVKRTGEKVFLECVQDMDHENMFWYRQDPGLGLRLIYFSYDVKMKEKGDIPEGYSVSREKKERFSLILESASTNQTSMYLCASQEAGGISYEQYFGPGTRLTVT.

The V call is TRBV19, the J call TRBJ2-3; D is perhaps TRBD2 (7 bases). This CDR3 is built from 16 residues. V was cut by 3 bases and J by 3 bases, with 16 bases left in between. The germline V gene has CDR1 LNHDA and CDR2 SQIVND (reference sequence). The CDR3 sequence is CASSIRGRAGTDTQYF. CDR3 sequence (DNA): TGTGCCAGTAGTATTAGGGGGAGGGCCGGTACAGATACGCAGTATTTT.

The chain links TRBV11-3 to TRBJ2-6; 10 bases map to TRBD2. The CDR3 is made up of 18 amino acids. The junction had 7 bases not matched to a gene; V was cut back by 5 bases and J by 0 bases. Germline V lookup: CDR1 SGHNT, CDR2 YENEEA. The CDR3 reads CASSTSLAGVSGANVLTF. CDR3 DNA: TGTGCCAGCAGCACCAGCCTAGCGGGGGTCTCTGGGGCCAACGTCCTGACTTTC. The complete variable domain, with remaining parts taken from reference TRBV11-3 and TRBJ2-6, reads EAGVVQSPRYKIIEKKQPVAFWCNPISGHNTLYWYLQNLGQGPELLIRYENEEAVDDSQLPKDRFSAERLKGVDSTLKIQPAELGDSAVYLCASSTSLAGVSGANVLTFGAGSRLTVL.

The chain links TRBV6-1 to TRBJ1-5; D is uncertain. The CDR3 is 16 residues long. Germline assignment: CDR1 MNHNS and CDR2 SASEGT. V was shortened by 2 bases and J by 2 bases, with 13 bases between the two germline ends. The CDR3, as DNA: TGTGCCAGCAGTGAATTGGCCAGCGGAGGCAATCAGCCCCAGCATTTT. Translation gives CASSELASGGNQPQHF.